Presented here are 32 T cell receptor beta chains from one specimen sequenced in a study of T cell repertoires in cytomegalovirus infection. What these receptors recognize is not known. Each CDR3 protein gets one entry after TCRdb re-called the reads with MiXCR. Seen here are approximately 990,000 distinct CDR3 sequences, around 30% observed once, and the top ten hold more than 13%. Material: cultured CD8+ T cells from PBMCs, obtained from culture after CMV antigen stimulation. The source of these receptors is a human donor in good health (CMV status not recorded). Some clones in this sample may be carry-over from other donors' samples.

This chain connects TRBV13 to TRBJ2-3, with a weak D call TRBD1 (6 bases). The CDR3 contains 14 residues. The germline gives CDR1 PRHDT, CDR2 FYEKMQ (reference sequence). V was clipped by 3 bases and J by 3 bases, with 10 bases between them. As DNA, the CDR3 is TGTGCCAGCAGCTTCAAAACAGGGACAGATACGCAGTATTTT. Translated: CASSFKTGTDTQYF.

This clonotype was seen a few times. The CDR3 loop is CASSLGVATQDEQFF. Written as DNA, the CDR3 is TGTGCCAGCAGCTTAGGGGTTGCGACACAGGATGAGCAGTTCTTC. This chain connects TRBV7-9 to TRBJ2-1; D possibly corresponds to TRBD1 (5 bases). CDR1 and CDR2 from the germline V gene are SEHNR and FQNEAQ (reference sequence). The ends were cut back, 1 base at V and 8 bases at J, with 15 bases in the middle. This CDR3 comprises 15 residues. The whole variable domain, filled in from reference TRBV7-9 and TRBJ2-1, reads DTGVSQNPRHKITKRGQNVTFRCDPISEHNRLYWYRQTLGQGPEFLTYFQNEAQLEKSRLLSDRFSAERPKGSFSTLEIQRTEQGDSAMYLCASSLGVATQDEQFFGPGTRLTVL.

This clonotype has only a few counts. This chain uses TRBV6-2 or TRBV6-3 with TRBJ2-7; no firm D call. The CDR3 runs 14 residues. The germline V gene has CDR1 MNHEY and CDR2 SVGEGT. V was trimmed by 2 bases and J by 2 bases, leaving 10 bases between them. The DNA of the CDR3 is TGTGCCAGCAGTTACGCCAGTACACCCTACGAGCAGTACGTC. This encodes CASSYASTPYEQYV.

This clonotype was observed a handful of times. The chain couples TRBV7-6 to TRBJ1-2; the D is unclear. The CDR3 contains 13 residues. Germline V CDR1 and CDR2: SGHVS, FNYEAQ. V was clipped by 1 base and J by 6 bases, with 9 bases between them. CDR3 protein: CASSLVGSNGYTF. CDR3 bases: TGTGCCAGCAGCTTAGTGGGGTCAAATGGCTACACCTTC.

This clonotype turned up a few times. CDR3 DNA: TGTGCCAGCAGTGAAGCGACAAATTCACCCCTCCACTTT. Its translation is CASSEATNSPLHF. This chain links TRBV2 with TRBJ1-6; D gene unclear. V lost 0 bases and J 7 bases, leaving 4 bases between the germline ends. This CDR3 contains 13 residues. CDR1 SNHLY and CDR2 FYNNEI come from the germline V gene. The whole variable domain, remainder taken from reference TRBV2 and TRBJ1-6, is EPEVTQTPSHQVTQMGQEVILRCVPISNHLYFYWYRQILGQKVEFLVSFYNNEISEKSEIFDDQFSVERPDGSNFTLKIRSTKLEDSAMYFCASSEATNSPLHFGNGTRLTVT.

The chain's CDR3 is CASIRRGSDEQFF. The CDR3, as DNA: TGTGCCAGCATCAGGAGGGGGTCTGATGAGCAGTTCTTC. The genes are TRBV6-5 and TRBJ2-1; either TRBD1 or TRBD2 may fit D (6 bases each). The CDR3 runs to 13 residues. CDR1 is MNHEY and CDR2 is SVGAGI in the germline V gene. V gave up 7 bases and J gave up 8 bases, with 15 bases separating them.

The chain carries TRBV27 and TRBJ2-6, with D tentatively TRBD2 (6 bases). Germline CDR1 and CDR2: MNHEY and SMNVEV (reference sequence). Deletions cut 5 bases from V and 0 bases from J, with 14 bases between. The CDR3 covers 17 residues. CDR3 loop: CASSLGTYLSGANVLTF. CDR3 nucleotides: TGTGCCAGCAGTCTGGGGACTTACCTCTCTGGGGCCAACGTCCTGACTTTC.

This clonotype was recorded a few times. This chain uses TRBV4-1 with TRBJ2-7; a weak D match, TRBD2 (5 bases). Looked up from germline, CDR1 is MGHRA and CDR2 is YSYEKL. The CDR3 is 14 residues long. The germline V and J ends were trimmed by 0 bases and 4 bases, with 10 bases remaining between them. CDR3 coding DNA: TGCGCCAGCAGCCAAGATAGAGCGGCTTACGAGCAGTACTTC. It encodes CASSQDRAAYEQYF.

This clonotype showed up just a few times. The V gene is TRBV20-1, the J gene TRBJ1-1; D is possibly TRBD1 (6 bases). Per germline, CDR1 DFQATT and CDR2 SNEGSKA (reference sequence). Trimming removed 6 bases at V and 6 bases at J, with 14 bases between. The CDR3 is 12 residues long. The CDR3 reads CSAPRGYAEAFF. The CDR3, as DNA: TGCAGTGCACCGAGGGGGTATGCTGAAGCTTTCTTT.

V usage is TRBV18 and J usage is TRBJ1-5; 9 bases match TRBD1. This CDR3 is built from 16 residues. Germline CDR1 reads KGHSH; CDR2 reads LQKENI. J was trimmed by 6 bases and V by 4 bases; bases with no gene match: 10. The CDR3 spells CASSHRDREYGQPQHF. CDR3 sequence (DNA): TGTGCCAGCTCACACCGGGACAGGGAGTACGGTCAGCCCCAGCATTTT. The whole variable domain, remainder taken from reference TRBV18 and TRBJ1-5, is NAGVMQNPRHLVRRRGQEARLRCSPMKGHSHVYWYRQLPEEGLKFMVYLQKENIIDESGMPKERFSAEFPKEGPSILRIQQVVRGDSAAYFCASSHRDREYGQPQHFGDGTRLSIL.

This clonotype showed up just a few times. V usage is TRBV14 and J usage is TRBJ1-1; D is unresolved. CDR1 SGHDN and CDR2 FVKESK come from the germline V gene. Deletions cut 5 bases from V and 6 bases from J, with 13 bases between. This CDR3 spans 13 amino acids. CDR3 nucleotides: TGTGCCAGCAGCGCCAAAGACTGGGCTGAAGCTTTCTTT. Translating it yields CASSAKDWAEAFF.

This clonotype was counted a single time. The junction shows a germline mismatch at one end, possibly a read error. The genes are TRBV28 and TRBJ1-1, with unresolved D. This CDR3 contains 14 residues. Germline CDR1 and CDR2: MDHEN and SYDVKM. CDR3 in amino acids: CASSSVAVNTEASF. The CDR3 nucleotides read TGTGCCAGCAGTTCTGTCGCGGTGAACACTGAAGCTTCCTTT.

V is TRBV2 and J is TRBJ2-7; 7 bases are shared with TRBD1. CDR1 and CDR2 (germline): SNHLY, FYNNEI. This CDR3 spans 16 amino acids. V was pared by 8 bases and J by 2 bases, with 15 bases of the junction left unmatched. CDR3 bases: TGTGCCAGCGGAACCCGGGACAGCTATCTAACCTACGAGCAGTACTTC. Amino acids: CASGTRDSYLTYEQYF.

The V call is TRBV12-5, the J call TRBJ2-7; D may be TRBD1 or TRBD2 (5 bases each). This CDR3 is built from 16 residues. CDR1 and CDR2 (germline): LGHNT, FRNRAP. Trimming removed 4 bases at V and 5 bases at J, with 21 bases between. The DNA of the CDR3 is TGTGCTAGTGGTTCTTATCCGGGACGGATTCTGGACGAGCAGTACTTC. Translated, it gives CASGSYPGRILDEQYF.

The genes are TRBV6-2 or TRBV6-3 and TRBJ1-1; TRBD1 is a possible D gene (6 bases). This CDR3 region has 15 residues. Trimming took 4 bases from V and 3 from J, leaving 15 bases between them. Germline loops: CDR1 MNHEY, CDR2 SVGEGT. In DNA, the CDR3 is TGTGCCAGCAGTTCAATAGACAGGCGTGACACTGAAGCTTTCTTT. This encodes CASSSIDRRDTEAFF.

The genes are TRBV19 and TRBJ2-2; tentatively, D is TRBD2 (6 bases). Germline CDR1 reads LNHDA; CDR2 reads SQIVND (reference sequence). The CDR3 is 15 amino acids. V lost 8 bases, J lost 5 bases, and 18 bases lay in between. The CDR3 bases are TGTGCCAGTGGAAAGCGGAGGGGCCGAACCGGGGAGCTGTTTTTT. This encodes CASGKRRGRTGELFF. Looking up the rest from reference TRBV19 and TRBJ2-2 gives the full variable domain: DGGITQSPKYLFRKEGQNVTLSCEQNLNHDAMYWYRQDPGQGLRLIYYSQIVNDFQKGDIAEGYSVSREKKESFPLTVTSAQKNPTAFYLCASGKRRGRTGELFFGEGSRLTVL.

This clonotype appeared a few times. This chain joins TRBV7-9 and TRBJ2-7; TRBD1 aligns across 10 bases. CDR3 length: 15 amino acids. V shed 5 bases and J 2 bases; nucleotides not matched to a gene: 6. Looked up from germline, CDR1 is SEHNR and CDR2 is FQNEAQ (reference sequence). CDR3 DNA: TGTGCCAGCAGCGACGGGACAGGGGATACCTACGAGCAGTACTTC. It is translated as CASSDGTGDTYEQYF.

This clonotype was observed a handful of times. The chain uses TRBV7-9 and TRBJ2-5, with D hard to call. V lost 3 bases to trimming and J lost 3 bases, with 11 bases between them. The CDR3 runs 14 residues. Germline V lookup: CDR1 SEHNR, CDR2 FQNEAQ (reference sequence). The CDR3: CASSFFSPEETQYF. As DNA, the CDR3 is TGTGCCAGCAGCTTCTTCAGCCCCGAAGAGACCCAGTACTTC.

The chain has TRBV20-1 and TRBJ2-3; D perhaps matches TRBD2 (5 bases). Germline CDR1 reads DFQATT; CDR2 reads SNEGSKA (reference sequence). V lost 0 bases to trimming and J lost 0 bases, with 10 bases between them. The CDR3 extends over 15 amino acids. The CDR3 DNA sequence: TGCAGTGCTAGAGATTACAGCGGTAGCACAGATACGCAGTATTTT. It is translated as CSARDYSGSTDTQYF.

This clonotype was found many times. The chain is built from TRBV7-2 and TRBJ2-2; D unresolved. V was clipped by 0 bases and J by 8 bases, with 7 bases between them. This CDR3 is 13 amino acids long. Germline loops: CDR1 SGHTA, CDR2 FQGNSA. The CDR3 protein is CASSLALGGELFF. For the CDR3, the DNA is TGTGCCAGCAGCTTAGCCCTGGGGGGGGAGCTGTTTTTT.

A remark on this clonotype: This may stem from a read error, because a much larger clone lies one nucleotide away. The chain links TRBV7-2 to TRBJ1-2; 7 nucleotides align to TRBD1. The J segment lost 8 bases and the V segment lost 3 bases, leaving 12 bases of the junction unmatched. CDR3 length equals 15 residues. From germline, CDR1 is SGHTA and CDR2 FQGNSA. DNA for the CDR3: TGTGCCAGCAGCTTCCCCGGGACAGAGGGCGACGGCTACACCTTC. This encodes CASSFPGTEGDGYTF.

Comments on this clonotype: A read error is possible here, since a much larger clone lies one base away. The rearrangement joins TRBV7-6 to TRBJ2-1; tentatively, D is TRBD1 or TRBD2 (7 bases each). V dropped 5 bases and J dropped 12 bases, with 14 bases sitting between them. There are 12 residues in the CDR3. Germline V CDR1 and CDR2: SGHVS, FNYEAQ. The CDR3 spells CASSQGGDGQFF. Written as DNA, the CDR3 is TGTGCCAGCAGCCAGGGGGGGGATGGGCAGTTCTTC.

CDR3 sequence: CASSIRTGAGANVLTF. The CDR3 coding sequence is TGTGCCAGCAGTATACGGACAGGGGCTGGGGCCAACGTCCTGACTTTC. This chain links TRBV28 with TRBJ2-6, with 9 bases that match TRBD1. In germline, CDR1 is MDHEN, CDR2 SYDVKM. The CDR3 sequence is 16 residues long. With 5 bases clipped from V and 2 bases from J, the junction kept 4 bases outside the gene matches.

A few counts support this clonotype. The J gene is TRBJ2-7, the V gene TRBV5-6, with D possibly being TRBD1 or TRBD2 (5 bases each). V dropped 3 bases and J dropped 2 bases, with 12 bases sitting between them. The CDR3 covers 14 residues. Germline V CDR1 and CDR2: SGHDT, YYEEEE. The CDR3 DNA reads TGTGCCAGCAGCTCAAATCAGGGACCCTACGAGCAGTACTTC. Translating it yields CASSSNQGPYEQYF.

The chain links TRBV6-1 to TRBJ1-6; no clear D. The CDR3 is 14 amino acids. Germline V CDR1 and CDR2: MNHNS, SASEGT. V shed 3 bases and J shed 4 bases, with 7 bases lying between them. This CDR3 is CASSDWEYNSPLHF. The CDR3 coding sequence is TGTGCCAGCAGTGATTGGGAGTATAATTCACCCCTCCACTTT.

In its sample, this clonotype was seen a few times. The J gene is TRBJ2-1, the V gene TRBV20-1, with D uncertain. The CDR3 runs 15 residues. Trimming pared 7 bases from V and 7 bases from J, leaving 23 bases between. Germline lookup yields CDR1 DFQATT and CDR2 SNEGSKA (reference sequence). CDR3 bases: TGCAGTGTCCCAATGAATTCTTACCTCCCGAATGAGCAGTTCTTC. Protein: CSVPMNSYLPNEQFF.

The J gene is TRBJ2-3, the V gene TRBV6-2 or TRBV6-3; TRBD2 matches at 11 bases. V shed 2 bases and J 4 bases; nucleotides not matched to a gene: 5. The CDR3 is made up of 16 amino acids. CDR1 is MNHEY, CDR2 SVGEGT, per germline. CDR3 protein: CASSYITSGGPDTQYF. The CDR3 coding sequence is TGTGCCAGCAGTTACATTACTAGCGGGGGACCAGATACGCAGTATTTT.

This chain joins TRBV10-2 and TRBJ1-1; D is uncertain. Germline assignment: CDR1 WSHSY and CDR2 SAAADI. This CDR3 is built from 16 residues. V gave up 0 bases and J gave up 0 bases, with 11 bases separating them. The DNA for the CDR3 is TGCGCCAGCAGTGAGTCGACAAGGCGCGTGAACACTGAAGCTTTCTTT. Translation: CASSESTRRVNTEAFF.

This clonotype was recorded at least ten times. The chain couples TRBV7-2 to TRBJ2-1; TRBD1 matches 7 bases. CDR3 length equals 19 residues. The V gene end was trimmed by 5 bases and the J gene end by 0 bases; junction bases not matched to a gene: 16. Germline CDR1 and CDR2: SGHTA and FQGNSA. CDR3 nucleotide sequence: TGTGCCAGCAGCCCCAGAGCCGGGACAGTATTGTTCTCCTACAATGAGCAGTTCTTC. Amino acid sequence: CASSPRAGTVLFSYNEQFF. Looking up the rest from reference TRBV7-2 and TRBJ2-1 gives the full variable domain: GAGVSQSPSNKVTEKGKDVELRCDPISGHTALYWYRQSLGQGLEFLIYFQGNSAPDKSGLPSDRFSAERTGGSVSTLTIQRTQQEDSAVYLCASSPRAGTVLFSYNEQFFGPGTRLTVL.

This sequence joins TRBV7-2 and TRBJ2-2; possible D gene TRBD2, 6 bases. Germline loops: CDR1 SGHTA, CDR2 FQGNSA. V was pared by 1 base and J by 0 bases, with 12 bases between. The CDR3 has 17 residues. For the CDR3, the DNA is TGTGCCAGCAGCTTAGTGCGGGAAGAAACGAACACCGGGGAGCTGTTTTTT. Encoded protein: CASSLVREETNTGELFF.

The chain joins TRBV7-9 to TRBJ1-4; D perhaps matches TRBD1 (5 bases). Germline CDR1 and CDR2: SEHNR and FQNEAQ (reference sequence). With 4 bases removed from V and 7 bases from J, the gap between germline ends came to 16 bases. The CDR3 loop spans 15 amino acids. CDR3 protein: CASSSTEGRREKLFF. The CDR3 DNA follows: TGTGCCAGCAGCTCCACAGAGGGACGGCGTGAAAAACTGTTTTTT.

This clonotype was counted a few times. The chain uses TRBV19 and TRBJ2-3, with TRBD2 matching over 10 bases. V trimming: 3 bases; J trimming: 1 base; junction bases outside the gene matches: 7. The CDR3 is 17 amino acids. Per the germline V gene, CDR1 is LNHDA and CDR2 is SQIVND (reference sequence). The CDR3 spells CASSMSSGGPRTDTQYF. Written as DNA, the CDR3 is TGTGCCAGTAGTATGTCTAGCGGGGGACCCCGCACAGATACGCAGTATTTT.